The 19 T cell receptor beta chains given below trace back to one sample, sequenced in a study of blood T cell repertoires in COVID-19. TCRdb keeps only in-frame clones here, not all; method: immunoSEQ multiplex PCR. The sample comprises tens of thousands of clones, 80% to 90% of which are singletons, and 15% to 20% rests with the top ten. The specimen was peripheral blood. Source of these receptors: a woman aged 55-69 years with COVID-19, enrolled during active disease.

The chain links TRBV6-4 to TRBJ2-1; D gene uncertain. CDR1 is MRHNA, CDR2 SNTAGT, per germline. Between the trimmed V and J ends, which lost 4 bases and 0 bases, there was a span of 13 bases. There are 16 residues in the CDR3. The CDR3 bases are TGTGCCAGCAGTGTTACCCGCCCGAGCTCCTACAATGAGCAGTTCTTC. This gives the protein CASSVTRPSSYNEQFF.

Only one count was recorded for this clone. The CDR3 sequence is CSVLGQAYEQYF. The CDR3 DNA is TGCAGCGTTTTGGGACAGGCCTACGAGCAGTACTTC. The chain recombines TRBV29-1 with TRBJ2-7; 8 bases map to TRBD1. Germline V lookup: CDR1 SQVTM, CDR2 ANQGSEA. J gave up 2 bases and V 5 bases, and 2 bases lay outside the gene matches. This CDR3 region has 12 residues.

The J gene is TRBJ2-5, the V gene TRBV7-2, with TRBD2 as a possible D gene (6 bases). This CDR3 has 14 residues. CDR1 is SGHTA, CDR2 FQGNSA, per germline. Trimming removed 5 bases from V and 5 bases from J, with 15 bases in between. CDR3 in DNA: TGTGCCAGCAGCCCCGGGACTCCAGGGGAGACCCAGTACTTC. Residues: CASSPGTPGETQYF. Together with reference TRBV7-2 and TRBJ2-5, the CDR3 gives the full variable domain: GAGVSQSPSNKVTEKGKDVELRCDPISGHTALYWYRQSLGQGLEFLIYFQGNSAPDKSGLPSDRFSAERTGGSVSTLTIQRTQQEDSAVYLCASSPGTPGETQYFGPGTRLLVL.

This chain uses TRBV2 with TRBJ1-1; 8 bases line up with TRBD1. This CDR3 has 12 residues. Germline trimming cut 6 bases from V and 12 bases from J; bases unmatched to any gene: 9. Germline assignment: CDR1 SNHLY and CDR2 FYNNEI. The CDR3 nucleotides are TGTGCCAGCAGCGGGGACAGGATGAAAACTTTCTTT. Residues: CASSGDRMKTFF.

The V call is TRBV19, the J call TRBJ1-5; D not resolved. CDR1 and CDR2 from the germline V gene are LNHDA and SQIVND (reference sequence). V was pared by 9 bases and J by 3 bases, with 15 bases between. The CDR3 has 14 amino acids. The CDR3 DNA reads TGTGCCAGCGAATCCGAGGGTATCAATCAGCCCCAGCATTTT. Amino acid sequence: CASESEGINQPQHF.

CDR3 DNA: TGTGCCAGCAGCTTGCCAGGGGCTAACTATGGCTACACCTTC. Its translation: CASSLPGANYGYTF. The chain joins TRBV5-4 to TRBJ1-2; possible D gene TRBD1, 6 bases. Germline assignment: CDR1 SGHNT and CDR2 YYREEE (reference sequence). Between the trimmed V and J ends, which lost 1 base and 0 bases, there was a span of 7 bases. This CDR3 is built from 14 residues. The full variable domain, in which reference TRBV5-4 and TRBJ1-2 provide the parts outside the CDR3, is ETGVTQSPTHLIKTRGQQVTLRCSSQSGHNTVSWYQQALGQGPQFIFQYYREEENGRGNFPPRFSGLQFPNYSSELNVNALELDDSALYLCASSLPGANYGYTFGSGTRLTVV.

The gene calls are TRBV18 and TRBJ2-7; tentatively, D is TRBD1 (6 bases). CDR3 length: 12 residues. Per the germline V gene, CDR1 is KGHSH and CDR2 is LQKENI. The V gene lost 4 bases and the J gene lost 2 bases, with 6 bases spanning the gap. The CDR3 loop is CASSRDTYEQYF. CDR3 coding DNA: TGTGCCAGCTCACGGGACACCTACGAGCAGTACTTC.

The rearrangement links TRBV18 to TRBJ2-3, with 7 bases aligning to TRBD2. Per germline, CDR1 KGHSH and CDR2 LQKENI. With 3 bases clipped from V and 10 bases from J, the junction kept 4 bases outside the gene matches. The CDR3 is 12 residues long. CDR3 region: CASSPGDYAQYF. As DNA, the CDR3 is TGTGCCAGCTCACCGGGGGACTACGCGCAGTATTTT. Full variable domain (missing parts from reference TRBV18 and TRBJ2-3): NAGVMQNPRHLVRRRGQEARLRCSPMKGHSHVYWYRQLPEEGLKFMVYLQKENIIDESGMPKERFSAEFPKEGPSILRIQQVVRGDSAAYFCASSPGDYAQYFGPGTRLTVL.

J is TRBJ2-1 and V is TRBV7-3, with TRBD1 matching 7 bases. Germline V gives CDR1 SGHTA, CDR2 FQGTGA. V shed 4 bases and J 9 bases; nucleotides not matched to a gene: 6. This CDR3 is built from 13 residues. The CDR3 spells CASSSGQWGEQFF. CDR3 sequence (DNA): TGTGCCAGCAGCTCGGGACAGTGGGGTGAGCAGTTCTTC.

The chain has TRBV24-1 and TRBJ2-5, with D perhaps matching TRBD1 (6 bases). Per the germline V gene, CDR1 is KGHDR and CDR2 is SFDVKD. The V and J ends lost 1 base and 7 bases respectively, with 6 bases between them. The CDR3 is made up of 12 amino acids. Written as DNA, the CDR3 is TGTGCCACCAGTGATTTCAGGGGGACCCAGTACTTC. Its translation is CATSDFRGTQYF.

V is TRBV6-1 and J is TRBJ2-5; D gene ambiguous. Trimming removed 3 bases at V and 3 bases at J, with 2 bases between. The CDR3 covers 11 residues. Germline V gene data show CDR1 as MNHNS and CDR2 as SASEGT. CDR3 in DNA: TGTGCCAGCAGTGATAAAGAGACCCAGTACTTC. It specifies CASSDKETQYF.

This clone came up once. The chain uses TRBV5-6 and TRBJ2-3, with TRBD2 as a possible D gene (5 bases). V shed 3 bases and J shed 1 base, with 12 bases lying between them. The CDR3 is 15 amino acids. The V gene's germline CDR1 is SGHDT and CDR2 YYEEEE. The CDR3 nucleotides read TGTGCCAGCAGCTGGGAGAGGGTTGGCACAGATACGCAGTATTTT. This sequence encodes CASSWERVGTDTQYF. Full variable domain (rest looked up from reference TRBV5-6 and TRBJ2-3): DAGVTQSPTHLIKTRGQQVTLRCSPKSGHDTVSWYQQALGQGPQFIFQYYEEEERQRGNFPDRFSGHQFPNYSSELNVNALLLGDSALYLCASSWERVGTDTQYFGPGTRLTVL.

This chain uses TRBV4-3 with TRBJ1-6; TRBD1 aligns across 8 bases. The V gene end was trimmed by 3 bases and the J gene end by 4 bases; junction bases not matched to a gene: 8. From germline, CDR1 is LGHNA and CDR2 YSLEER. This CDR3 is 17 amino acids long. The CDR3 DNA reads as TGCGCCAGCAGCCATCAGGGGGCGCAGGGATATAATTCACCCCTCCACTTT. Amino acid sequence: CASSHQGAQGYNSPLHF.

The V gene is TRBV7-2, the J gene TRBJ1-2, with D possibly being TRBD1 (5 bases). The ends were cut back, 5 bases at V and 0 bases at J, with 16 bases in the middle. Per the germline V gene, CDR1 is SGHTA and CDR2 is FQGNSA. This CDR3 comprises 16 residues. CDR3 region: CASSPGVGAPNYGYTF. Written as DNA, the CDR3 is TGTGCCAGCAGCCCGGGGGTAGGGGCTCCTAACTATGGCTACACCTTC. The full variable domain, rest sourced from reference TRBV7-2 and TRBJ1-2, is GAGVSQSPSNKVTEKGKDVELRCDPISGHTALYWYRQSLGQGLEFLIYFQGNSAPDKSGLPSDRFSAERTGGSVSTLTIQRTQQEDSAVYLCASSPGVGAPNYGYTFGSGTRLTVV.

V is TRBV29-1 and J is TRBJ1-2; maybe TRBD1 (6 bases). V lost 5 bases and J lost 8, with 12 bases in between. This CDR3 contains 11 residues. The V gene's germline CDR1 is SQVTM and CDR2 ANQGSEA. The CDR3 DNA follows: TGCAGCGTTTCCGGGACATCGGGCTACACCTTC. Translated, it gives CSVSGTSGYTF.

This clone showed up just once. The rearrangement uses TRBV2 and TRBJ1-1, with D possibly TRBD1 on 5 matching bases. CDR1 is SNHLY and CDR2 is FYNNEI in the germline V gene. This CDR3 contains 15 residues. Trimming left V 6 bases short and J 5 bases short, with 19 bases between. CDR3 amino acids: CASSVGPPEGTEAFF. CDR3 sequence (DNA): TGTGCCAGCAGCGTCGGACCGCCGGAGGGGACTGAAGCTTTCTTT.

This clone showed up just once. The gene calls are TRBV27 and TRBJ2-2, with TRBD2 matching 8 bases. The germline V gene encodes CDR1 MNHEY and CDR2 SMNVEV (reference sequence). V dropped 6 bases and J dropped 4; count of bases not matched to a gene: 4. The CDR3 contains 14 residues. The CDR3 region is CASSLTSGTGELFF. The CDR3 DNA reads as TGTGCCAGCAGCCTTACTAGCGGCACCGGGGAGCTGTTTTTT.

The J gene is TRBJ1-2, the V gene TRBV27; TRBD1 aligns across 10 bases. Germline loops: CDR1 MNHEY, CDR2 SMNVEV (reference sequence). The CDR3 loop spans 15 amino acids. V shed 2 bases and J 5 bases; nucleotides not matched to a gene: 5. CDR3 nucleotide sequence: TGTGCCAGCAGTTTACTAGGGACAGGGGAGTATGGCTACACCTTC. It translates to CASSLLGTGEYGYTF.

This clone has more than one count but fewer than ten. The V call is TRBV6-2 or TRBV6-3, the J call TRBJ1-1; D call uncertain. The CDR3 spans 13 residues. The V and J ends lost 0 bases and 1 base respectively, with 3 bases between them. Per the germline V gene, CDR1 is MNHEY and CDR2 is SVGEGT. This chain's CDR3 is CASSYSRNTEAFF. The CDR3 coding sequence is TGTGCCAGCAGTTACTCGAGGAACACTGAAGCTTTCTTT.